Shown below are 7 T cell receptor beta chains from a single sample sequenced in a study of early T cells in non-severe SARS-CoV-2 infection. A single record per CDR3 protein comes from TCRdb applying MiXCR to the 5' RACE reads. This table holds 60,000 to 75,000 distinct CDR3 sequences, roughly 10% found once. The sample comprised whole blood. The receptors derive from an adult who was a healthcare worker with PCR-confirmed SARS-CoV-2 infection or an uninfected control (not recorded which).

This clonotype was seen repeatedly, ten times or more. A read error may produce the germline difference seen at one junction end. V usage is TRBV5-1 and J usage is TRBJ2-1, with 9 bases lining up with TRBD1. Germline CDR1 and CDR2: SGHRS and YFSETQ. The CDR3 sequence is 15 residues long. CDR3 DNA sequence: TGCGCCAGCAGCCAGGGACAGGGAGGCTACGATGAGCAGTTCTTC. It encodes CASSQGQGGYDEQFF.

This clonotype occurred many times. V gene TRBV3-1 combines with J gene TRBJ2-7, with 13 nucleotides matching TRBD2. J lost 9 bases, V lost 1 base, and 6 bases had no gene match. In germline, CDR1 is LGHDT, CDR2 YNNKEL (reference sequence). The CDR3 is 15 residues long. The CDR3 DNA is TGTGCCAGCAGCCAAGTGGGGACTAGCGGGACGATGCAGTACTTC. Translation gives CASSQVGTSGTMQYF.

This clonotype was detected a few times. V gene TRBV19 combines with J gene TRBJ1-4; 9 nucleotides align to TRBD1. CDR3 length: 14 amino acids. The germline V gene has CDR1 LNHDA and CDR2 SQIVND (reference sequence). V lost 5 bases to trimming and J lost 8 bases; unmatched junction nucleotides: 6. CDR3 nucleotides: TGTGCCAGTAGTCTGGACAGGGGTTGGGAAAAACTGTTTTTT. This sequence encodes CASSLDRGWEKLFF.

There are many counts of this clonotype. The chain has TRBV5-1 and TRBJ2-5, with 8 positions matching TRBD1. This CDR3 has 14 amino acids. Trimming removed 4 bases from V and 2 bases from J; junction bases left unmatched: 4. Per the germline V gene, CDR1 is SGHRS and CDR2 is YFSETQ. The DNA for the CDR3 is TGCGCCAGCAGCCAACGGACAGGGCAAGAGACCCAGTACTTC. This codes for CASSQRTGQETQYF.

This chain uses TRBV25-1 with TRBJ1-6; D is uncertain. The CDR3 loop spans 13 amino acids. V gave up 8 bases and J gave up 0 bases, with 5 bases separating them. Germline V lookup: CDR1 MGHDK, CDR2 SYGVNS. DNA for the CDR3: TGTGCCAGCGGAAGCTCCTATAATTCACCCCTCCACTTT. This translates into CASGSSYNSPLHF.

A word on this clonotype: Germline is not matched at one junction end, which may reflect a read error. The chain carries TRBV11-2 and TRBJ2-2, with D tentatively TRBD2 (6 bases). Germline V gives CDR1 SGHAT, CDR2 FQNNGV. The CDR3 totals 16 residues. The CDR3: CASSLLTGRNTGGLFF. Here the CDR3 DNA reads TGTGCCAGCAGCTTATTAACAGGTCGAAACACCGGGGGGCTGTTTTTT.

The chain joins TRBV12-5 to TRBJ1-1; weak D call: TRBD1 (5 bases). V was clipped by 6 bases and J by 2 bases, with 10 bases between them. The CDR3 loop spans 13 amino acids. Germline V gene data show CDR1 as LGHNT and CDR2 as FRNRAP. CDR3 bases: TGTGCTAGTGGCCGGGGACTAAACACTGAAGCTTTCTTT. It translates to CASGRGLNTEAFF.